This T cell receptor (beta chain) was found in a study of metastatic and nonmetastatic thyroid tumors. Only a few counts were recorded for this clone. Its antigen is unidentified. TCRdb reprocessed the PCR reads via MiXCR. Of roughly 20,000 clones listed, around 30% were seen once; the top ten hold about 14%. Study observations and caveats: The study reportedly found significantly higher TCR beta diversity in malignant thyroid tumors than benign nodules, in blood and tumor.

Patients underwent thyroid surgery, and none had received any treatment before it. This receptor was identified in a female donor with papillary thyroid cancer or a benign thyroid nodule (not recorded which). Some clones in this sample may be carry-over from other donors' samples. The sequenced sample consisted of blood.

The CDR3 nucleotides read TGTGCCATCAGTGAGGACAGGGCTGTCGAGCAGTACTTC. It codes for CAISEDRAVEQYF. J is TRBJ2-7 and V is TRBV10-3; 7 positions agree with TRBD1. The junction had 4 bases not matched to a gene; V was cut back by 2 bases and J by 6 bases. CDR3 length: 13 amino acids. Germline V gives CDR1 ENHRY, CDR2 SYGVKD.